This TCR beta chain was found in a study of cytomegalovirus exposure and HLA in healthy donors. CDR1 is MNHNS, CDR2 SASEGT, per germline. This CDR3 has 15 amino acids. Primers for the PCR totalled 60 Vbeta and 13 Jbeta. Method: immunoSEQ multiplex PCR; TCRdb's copy keeps in-frame clones and lacks some. The data hold 130,000 or so clones, with around 8.5% observed a single time. The receptor was isolated from a man aged 40-49 years in good health and CMV-seronegative. V usage is TRBV6-1 and J usage is TRBJ2-5; D is ambiguous. The J call is doubtful: the DNA matches TRBJ2-7 better. The material sequenced was PBMCs. In DNA form, the CDR3 reads TGTGCCAGCAGTGAAGCGGTAGCCAGCTCCTACGAGCAGTACTTC. It encodes CASSEAVASSYEQYF.